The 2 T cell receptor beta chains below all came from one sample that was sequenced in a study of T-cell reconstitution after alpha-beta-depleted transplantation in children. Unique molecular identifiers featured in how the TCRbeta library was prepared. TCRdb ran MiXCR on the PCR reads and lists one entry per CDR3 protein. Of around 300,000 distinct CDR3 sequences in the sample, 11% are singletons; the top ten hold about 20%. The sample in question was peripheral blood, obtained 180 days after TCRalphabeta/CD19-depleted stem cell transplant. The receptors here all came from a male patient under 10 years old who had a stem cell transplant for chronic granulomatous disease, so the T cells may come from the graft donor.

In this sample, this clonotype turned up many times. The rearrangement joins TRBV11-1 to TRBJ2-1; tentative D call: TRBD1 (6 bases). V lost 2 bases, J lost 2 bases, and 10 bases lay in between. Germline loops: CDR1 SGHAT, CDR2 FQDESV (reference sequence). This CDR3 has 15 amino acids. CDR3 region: CASSLSQGPYNEQFF. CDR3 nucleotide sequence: TGTGCCAGCAGCTTATCACAGGGACCCTACAATGAGCAGTTCTTC.

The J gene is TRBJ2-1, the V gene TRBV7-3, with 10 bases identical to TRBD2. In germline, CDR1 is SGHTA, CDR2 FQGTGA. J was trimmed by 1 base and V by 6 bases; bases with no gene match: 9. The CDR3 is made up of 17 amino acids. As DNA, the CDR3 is TGTGCCAGCAGTTTTTCCGTTAGCGGGAGGTCCTACAATGAGCAGTTCTTC. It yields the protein CASSFSVSGRSYNEQFF.